Sequencing of this T cell receptor beta chain was carried out in a study of cytomegalovirus exposure and HLA in healthy donors. PCR used 60 Vbeta primers and 13 Jbeta primers. Measured with immunoSEQ multiplex PCR; TCRdb has only the in-frame clones, and not every one. Here the sample spans some 140,000 clones, over 65% being singletons. There are 17 residues in the CDR3. The junction had 7 bases not matched to a gene; V was cut back by 5 bases and J by 0 bases. The V gene's germline CDR1 is SGHAT and CDR2 FQNNGV. Comments on this clone: Its matching antigen is unknown.

Regarding the study as a whole: Analysis was performed later, and it showed HLA-associated TCR beta chains to be more clonally expanded than equally common others. Segments of the TCR beta V type were, in most cases, productive about 87% or about 30% of the time in an earlier analysis. With high specificity and sensitivity, the classifier reportedly diagnosed cytomegalovirus status.

The receptor was isolated from a woman aged 35 to 49 in good health and CMV-seronegative. J is TRBJ2-5 and V is TRBV11-2; 12 bases are a match to TRBD2. The sequencing input was PBMCs. In nucleotides, the CDR3 is TGTGCCAGCAGCCCCCGACTAGCGGGGGAGTACCAAGAGACCCAGTACTTC. This encodes CASSPRLAGEYQETQYF.